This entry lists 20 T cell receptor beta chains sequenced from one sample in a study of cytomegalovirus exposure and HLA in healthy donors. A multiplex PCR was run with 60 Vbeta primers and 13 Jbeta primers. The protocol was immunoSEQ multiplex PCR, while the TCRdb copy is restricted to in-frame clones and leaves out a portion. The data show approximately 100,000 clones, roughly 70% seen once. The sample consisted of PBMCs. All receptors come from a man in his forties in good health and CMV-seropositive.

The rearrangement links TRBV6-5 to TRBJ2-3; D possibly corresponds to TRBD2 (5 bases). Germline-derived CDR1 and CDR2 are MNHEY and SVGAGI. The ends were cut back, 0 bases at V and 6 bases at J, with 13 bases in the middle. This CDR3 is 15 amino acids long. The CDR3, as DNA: TGTGCCAGCAGTTACTCAAGGGCCCCGGGGGATACGCAGTATTTT. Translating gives CASSYSRAPGDTQYF.

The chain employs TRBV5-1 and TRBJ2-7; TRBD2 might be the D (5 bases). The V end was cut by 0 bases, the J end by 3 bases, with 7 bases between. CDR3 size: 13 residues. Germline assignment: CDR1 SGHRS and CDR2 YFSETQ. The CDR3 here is CASSLAGFYEQYF. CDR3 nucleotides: TGCGCCAGCAGCTTGGCGGGGTTCTACGAGCAGTACTTC.

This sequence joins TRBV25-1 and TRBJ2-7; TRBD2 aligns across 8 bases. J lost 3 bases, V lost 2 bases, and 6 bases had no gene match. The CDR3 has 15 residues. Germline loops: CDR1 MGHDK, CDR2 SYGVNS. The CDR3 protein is CASSEGFSGIYEQYF. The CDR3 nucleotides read TGTGCCAGCAGTGAAGGGTTTAGCGGGATCTACGAGCAGTACTTC.

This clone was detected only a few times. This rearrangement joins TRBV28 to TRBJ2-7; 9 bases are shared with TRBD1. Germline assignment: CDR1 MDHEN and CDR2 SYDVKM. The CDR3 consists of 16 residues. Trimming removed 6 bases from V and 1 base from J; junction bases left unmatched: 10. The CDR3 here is CASRPSSGQGSYEQYF. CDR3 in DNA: TGTGCCAGCAGACCCTCATCGGGACAGGGTTCCTACGAGCAGTACTTC.

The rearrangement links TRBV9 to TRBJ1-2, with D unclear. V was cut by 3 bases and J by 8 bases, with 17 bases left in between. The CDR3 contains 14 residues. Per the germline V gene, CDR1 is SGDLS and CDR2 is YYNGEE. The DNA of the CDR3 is TGTGCCAGCAGCGCCCCCCGGGCCTCGGGGGGCTACACCTTC. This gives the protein CASSAPRASGGYTF.

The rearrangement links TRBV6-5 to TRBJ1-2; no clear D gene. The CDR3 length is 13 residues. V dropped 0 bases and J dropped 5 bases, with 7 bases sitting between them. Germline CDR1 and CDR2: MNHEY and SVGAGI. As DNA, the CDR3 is TGTGCCAGCAGTTACTCGTTATCTTATGGCTACACCTTC. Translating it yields CASSYSLSYGYTF.

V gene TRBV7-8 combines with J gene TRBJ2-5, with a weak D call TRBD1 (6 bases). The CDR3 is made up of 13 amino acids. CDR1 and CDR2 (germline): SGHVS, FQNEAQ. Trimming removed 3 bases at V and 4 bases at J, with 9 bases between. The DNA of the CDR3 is TGTGCCAGCAGCTTTTTAGGGGGAGAGACCCAGTACTTC. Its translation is CASSFLGGETQYF.

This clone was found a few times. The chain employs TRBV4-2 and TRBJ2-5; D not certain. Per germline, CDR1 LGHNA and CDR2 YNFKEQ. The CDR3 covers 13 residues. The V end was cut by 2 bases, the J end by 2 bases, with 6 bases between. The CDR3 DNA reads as TGTGCCAGCAGCCAACTTACACAAGAGACCCAGTACTTC. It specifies CASSQLTQETQYF.

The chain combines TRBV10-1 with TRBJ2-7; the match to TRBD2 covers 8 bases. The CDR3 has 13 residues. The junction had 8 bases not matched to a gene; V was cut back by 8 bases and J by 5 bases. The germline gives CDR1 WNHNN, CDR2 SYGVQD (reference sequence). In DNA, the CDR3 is TGCGCCAGCGAACGGGAGGGTACCCACGAGCAGTACTTC. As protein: CASEREGTHEQYF.

For the CDR3, the DNA is TGTGCCAGCTCACTGGACGGGGGATACGAGCAGTACTTC. Its translation is CASSLDGGYEQYF. The J gene is TRBJ2-7, the V gene TRBV18, with TRBD2 as a possible D gene (6 bases). The CDR3 has 13 residues. Deletions cut 4 bases from V and 4 bases from J, with 11 bases between. Germline V CDR1 and CDR2: KGHSH, LQKENI.

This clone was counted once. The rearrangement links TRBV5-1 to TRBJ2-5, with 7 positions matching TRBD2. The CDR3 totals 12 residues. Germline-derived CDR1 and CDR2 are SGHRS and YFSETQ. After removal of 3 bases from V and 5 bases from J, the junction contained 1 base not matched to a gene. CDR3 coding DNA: TGCGCCAGCAGCTCCGGGAGGGAGACCCAGTACTTC. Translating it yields CASSSGRETQYF.

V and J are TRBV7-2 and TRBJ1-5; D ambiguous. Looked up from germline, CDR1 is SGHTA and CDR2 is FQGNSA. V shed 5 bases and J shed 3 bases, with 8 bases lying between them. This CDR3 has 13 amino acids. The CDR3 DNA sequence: TGTGCCAGCAGCCCTGCGGACAATCAGCCCCAGCATTTT. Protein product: CASSPADNQPQHF.

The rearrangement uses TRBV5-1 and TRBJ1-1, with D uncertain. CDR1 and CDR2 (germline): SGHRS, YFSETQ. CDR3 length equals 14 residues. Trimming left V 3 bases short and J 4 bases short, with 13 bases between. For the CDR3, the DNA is TGCGCCAGCAGCTCGGGAACAGAGGGCACTGAAGCTTTCTTT. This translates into CASSSGTEGTEAFF.

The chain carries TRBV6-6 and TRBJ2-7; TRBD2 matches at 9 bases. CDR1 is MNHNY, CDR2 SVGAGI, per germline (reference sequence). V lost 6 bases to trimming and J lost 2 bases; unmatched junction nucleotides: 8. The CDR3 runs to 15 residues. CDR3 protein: CASRSIAGETYEQYF. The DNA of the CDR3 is TGTGCCAGCAGATCCATAGCGGGAGAAACCTACGAGCAGTACTTC.

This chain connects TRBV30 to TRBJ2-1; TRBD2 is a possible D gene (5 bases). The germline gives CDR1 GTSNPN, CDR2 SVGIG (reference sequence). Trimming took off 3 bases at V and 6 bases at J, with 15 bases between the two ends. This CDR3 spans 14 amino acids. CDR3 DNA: TGTGCCTGGAGGTCTTCTCGGGCGGGCAATGAGCAGTTCTTC. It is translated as CAWRSSRAGNEQFF.

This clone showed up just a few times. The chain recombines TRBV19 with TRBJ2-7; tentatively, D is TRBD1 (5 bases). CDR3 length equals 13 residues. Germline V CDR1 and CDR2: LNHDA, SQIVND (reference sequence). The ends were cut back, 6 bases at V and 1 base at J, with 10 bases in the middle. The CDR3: CASRKDSSYEQYF. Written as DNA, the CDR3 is TGTGCCAGTAGGAAAGACAGTTCCTACGAGCAGTACTTC.

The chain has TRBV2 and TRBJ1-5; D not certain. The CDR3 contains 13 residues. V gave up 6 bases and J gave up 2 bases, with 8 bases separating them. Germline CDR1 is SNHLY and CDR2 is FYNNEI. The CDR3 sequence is CASRGDGNQPQHF. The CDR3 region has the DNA TGTGCCAGCAGGGGAGACGGCAATCAGCCCCAGCATTTT. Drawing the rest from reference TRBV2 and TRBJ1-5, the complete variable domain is EPEVTQTPSHQVTQMGQEVILRCVPISNHLYFYWYRQILGQKVEFLVSFYNNEISEKSEIFDDQFSVERPDGSNFTLKIRSTKLEDSAMYFCASRGDGNQPQHFGDGTRLSIL.

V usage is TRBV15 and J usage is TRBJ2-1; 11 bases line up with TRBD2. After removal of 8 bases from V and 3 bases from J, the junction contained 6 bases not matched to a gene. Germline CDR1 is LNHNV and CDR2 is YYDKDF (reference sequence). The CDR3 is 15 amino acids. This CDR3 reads CATAPTSGIYNEQFF. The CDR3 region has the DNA TGTGCCACCGCCCCGACTAGCGGGATCTACAATGAGCAGTTCTTC. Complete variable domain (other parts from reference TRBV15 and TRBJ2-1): DAMVIQNPRYQVTQFGKPVTLSCSQTLNHNVMYWYQQKSSQAPKLLFHYYDKDFNNEADTPDNFQSRRPNTSFCFLDIRSPGLGDTAMYLCATAPTSGIYNEQFFGPGTRLTVL.

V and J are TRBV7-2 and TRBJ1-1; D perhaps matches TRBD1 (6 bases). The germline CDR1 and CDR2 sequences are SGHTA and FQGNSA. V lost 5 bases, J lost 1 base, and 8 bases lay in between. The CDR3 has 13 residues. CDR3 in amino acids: CASSATGNTEAFF. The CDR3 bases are TGTGCCAGCAGCGCGACAGGGAACACTGAAGCTTTCTTT.

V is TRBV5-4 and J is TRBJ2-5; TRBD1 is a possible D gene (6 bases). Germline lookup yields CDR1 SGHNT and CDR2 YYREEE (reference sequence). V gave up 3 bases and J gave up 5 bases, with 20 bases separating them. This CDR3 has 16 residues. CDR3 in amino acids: CASSSFGAGEGETQYF. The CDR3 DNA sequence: TGTGCCAGCAGCTCGTTTGGGGCAGGGGAAGGGGAGACCCAGTACTTC.